Below, 10 T cell receptor beta chains from the same sample are listed, as sequenced in a study of T-cell reconstitution after alpha-beta-depleted transplantation in children. The TCRbeta library incorporated unique molecular identifiers. TCRdb re-called the PCR reads through MiXCR, storing one row per CDR3 protein. The sample consists of about 240,000 distinct CDR3 sequences, about 26% of them appearing once. The material was PBMCs, obtained before TCRalphabeta/CD19-depleted stem cell transplant. The receptors were gathered from a girl aged 2 to 10 with Fanconi anemia, due to receive a stem cell transplant.

The chain combines TRBV6-1 with TRBJ2-5; 9 bases are shared with TRBD1. CDR1 MNHNS and CDR2 SASEGT come from the germline V gene. V lost 6 bases and J lost 3; bases outside the gene matches: 8. This CDR3 comprises 15 residues. The CDR3 nucleotides are TGTGCCAGCAGCCTTATATGGACAGGGGAAGAGACCCAGTACTTC. It is translated as CASSLIWTGEETQYF.

This rearrangement joins TRBV6-1 to TRBJ1-2, with a weak D call TRBD1 (5 bases). Germline values: CDR1 MNHNS, CDR2 SASEGT. The CDR3 totals 14 residues. Trimming took 6 bases from V and 4 from J, leaving 15 bases between them. The chain's CDR3 is CASRDGASPYGYTF. Here the CDR3 DNA reads TGTGCCAGCAGAGACGGGGCCAGCCCCTATGGCTACACCTTC.

This chain uses TRBV20-1 with TRBJ2-3; the match to TRBD2 covers 12 bases. The CDR3 covers 16 residues. Germline lookup yields CDR1 DFQATT and CDR2 SNEGSKA (reference sequence). Losses at the gene ends were 4 bases for V and 2 bases for J; bases not matched to a gene: 7. The CDR3 DNA is TGCAGTGCTACTAGCGGGGGGGCCGAGGTCACAGATACGCAGTATTTT. It encodes CSATSGGAEVTDTQYF.

This clonotype turned up a few times. The J gene is TRBJ2-1, the V gene TRBV29-1, with D perhaps matching TRBD1 (5 bases). V lost 7 bases and J 8 bases, leaving 15 bases between the germline ends. Germline assignment: CDR1 SQVTM and CDR2 ANQGSEA. The CDR3 runs 12 residues. The CDR3 sequence is CSGTGGVHEQFF. The DNA for the CDR3 is TGCAGCGGTACAGGTGGGGTCCATGAGCAGTTCTTC.

The chain carries TRBV7-6 and TRBJ1-6, with TRBD1 matching 7 bases. The ends lost 5 bases at V and 10 bases at J; junction bases unmatched: 8. This CDR3 has 14 amino acids. Germline V gene data show CDR1 as SGHVS and CDR2 as FNYEAQ. This chain's CDR3 is CASSPGQDKSPLHF. In DNA form, the CDR3 reads TGTGCCAGCAGCCCTGGACAGGACAAATCACCCCTCCACTTT.

This clonotype has only a few counts. The chain couples TRBV6-1 to TRBJ2-1; 13 nucleotides line up with TRBD2. Germline V gene sequence: CDR1 MNHNS, CDR2 SASEGT. The CDR3 is 17 residues long. Losses at the gene ends were 7 bases for V and 2 bases for J; bases not matched to a gene: 8. The DNA of the CDR3 is TGTGCCAGCACACTAGCGGGAGGGCCAGGGGCCTACAATGAGCAGTTCTTC. This sequence encodes CASTLAGGPGAYNEQFF.

The gene calls are TRBV7-3 and TRBJ2-1; 8 bases are a match to TRBD1. Germline lookup yields CDR1 SGHTA and CDR2 FQGTGA. Unmatched junction bases numbered 8, after V lost 2 bases and J lost 8 bases. The CDR3 loop spans 15 amino acids. The CDR3 loop is CASSLSRTGHDEQFF. The CDR3 DNA is TGTGCCAGCAGCTTATCCCGGACAGGGCACGATGAGCAGTTCTTC.

The V and J genes are TRBV15 and TRBJ2-5; 8 nucleotides agree with TRBD2. Unmatched junction bases numbered 9, after V lost 5 bases and J lost 4 bases. The CDR3 has 15 residues. The germline gives CDR1 LNHNV, CDR2 YYDKDF (reference sequence). The CDR3 sequence: CATSRGTSLAETQYF. DNA for the CDR3: TGTGCCACCAGCCGAGGGACTAGTTTGGCAGAGACCCAGTACTTC.

The J gene is TRBJ1-3, the V gene TRBV21-1. TRBV21-1 is shown as a pseudogene. The CDR3 loop spans 18 amino acids. CDR3 loop: CASSKTLVVRELRNTIYF. In nucleotides, the CDR3 is TGTGCCAGCAGCAAGACCCTCGTAGTAAGGGAGCTTAGAAACACCATATATTTT.

This clonotype was seen once. This sequence joins TRBV20-1 and TRBJ2-1, with 8 nucleotides matching TRBD2. V gave up 2 bases and J gave up 8 bases; unmatched junction bases: 8. The germline V gene encodes CDR1 DFQATT and CDR2 SNEGSKA (reference sequence). This CDR3 comprises 14 residues. CDR3 in DNA: TGCAGTGCTAGAATCACGGGAGGGCCCCATGAGCAGTTCTTC. This sequence encodes CSARITGGPHEQFF.